This note documents a single T cell receptor (beta chain) sequence. The antigen is unknown. This sample was taken from a study of cytomegalovirus exposure and HLA in healthy donors. Study background: T cells numbering approximately 170 million yielded some 100 million unique TCR beta sequences in an earlier analysis.

PCR amplification relied on 60 Vbeta primers (plus 13 Jbeta primers). Data came from immunoSEQ multiplex PCR; TCRdb stores just in-frame clones and leaves some out. The table has approximately 200,000 clones, more than 65% seen once. The CDR3 is made up of 15 amino acids. V was trimmed by 6 bases and J by 3 bases, leaving 14 bases between them. Germline V lookup: CDR1 MGHDK, CDR2 SYGVNS. General study points: Within an earlier analysis, most TCR beta V segments proved productive either about 90% or about 30% of the time.

Sequencing was carried out using PBMCs. The chain joins TRBV25-1 to TRBJ2-2; possible D gene TRBD1, 5 bases. The sequence derives from a girl between 10 and 17 years old in good health and CMV-seropositive. The CDR3 is CASSELRADTGELFF. The CDR3 DNA is TGTGCCAGCAGCGAACTCAGGGCCGACACCGGGGAGCTGTTTTTT.